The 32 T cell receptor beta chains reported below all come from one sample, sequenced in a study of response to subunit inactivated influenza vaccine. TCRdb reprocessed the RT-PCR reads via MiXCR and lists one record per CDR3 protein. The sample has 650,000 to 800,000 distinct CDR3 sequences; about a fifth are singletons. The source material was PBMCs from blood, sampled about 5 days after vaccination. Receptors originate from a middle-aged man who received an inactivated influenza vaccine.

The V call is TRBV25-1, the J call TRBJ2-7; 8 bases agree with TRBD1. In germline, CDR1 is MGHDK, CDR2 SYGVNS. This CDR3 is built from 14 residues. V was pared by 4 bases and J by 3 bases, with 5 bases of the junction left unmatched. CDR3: CASSADREVYEQYF. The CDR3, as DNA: TGTGCCAGCAGTGCGGACAGGGAGGTCTACGAGCAGTACTTC.

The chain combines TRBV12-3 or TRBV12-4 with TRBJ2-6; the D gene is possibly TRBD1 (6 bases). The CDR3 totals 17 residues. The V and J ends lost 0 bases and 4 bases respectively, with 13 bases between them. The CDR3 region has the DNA TGTGCCAGCAGTTTAGCCCACACAGGGTACGGGGCCAACGTCCTGACTTTC. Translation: CASSLAHTGYGANVLTF.

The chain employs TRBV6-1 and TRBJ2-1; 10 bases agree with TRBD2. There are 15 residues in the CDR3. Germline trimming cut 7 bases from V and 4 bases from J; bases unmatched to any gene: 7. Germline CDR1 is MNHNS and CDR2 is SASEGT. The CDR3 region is CASTPGLAEYNEQFF. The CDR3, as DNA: TGTGCCAGCACTCCAGGACTAGCGGAGTACAATGAGCAGTTCTTC.

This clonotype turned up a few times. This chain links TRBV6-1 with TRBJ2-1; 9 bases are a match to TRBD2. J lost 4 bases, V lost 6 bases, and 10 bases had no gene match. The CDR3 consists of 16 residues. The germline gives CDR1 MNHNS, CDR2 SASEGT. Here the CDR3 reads CASSLKGGGVYNEQFF. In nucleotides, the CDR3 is TGTGCCAGCAGCCTAAAGGGCGGGGGGGTTTACAATGAGCAGTTCTTC.

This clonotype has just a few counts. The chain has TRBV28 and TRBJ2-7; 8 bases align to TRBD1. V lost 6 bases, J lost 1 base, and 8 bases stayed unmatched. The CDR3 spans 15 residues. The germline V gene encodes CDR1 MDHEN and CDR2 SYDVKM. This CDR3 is CASRVDRGLSYEQYF. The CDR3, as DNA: TGTGCCAGCAGGGTAGACAGGGGCCTATCCTACGAGCAGTACTTC. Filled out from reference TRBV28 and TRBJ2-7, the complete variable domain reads DVKVTQSSRYLVKRTGEKVFLECVQDMDHENMFWYRQDPGLGLRLIYFSYDVKMKEKGDIPEGYSVSREKKERFSLILESASTNQTSMYLCASRVDRGLSYEQYFGPGTRLTVT.

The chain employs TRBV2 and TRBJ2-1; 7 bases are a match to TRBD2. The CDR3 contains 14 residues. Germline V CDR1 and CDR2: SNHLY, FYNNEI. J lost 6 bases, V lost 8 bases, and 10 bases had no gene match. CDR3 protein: CASGGGRELNEQFF. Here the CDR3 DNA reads TGTGCCAGCGGGGGAGGGCGGGAACTCAATGAGCAGTTCTTC.

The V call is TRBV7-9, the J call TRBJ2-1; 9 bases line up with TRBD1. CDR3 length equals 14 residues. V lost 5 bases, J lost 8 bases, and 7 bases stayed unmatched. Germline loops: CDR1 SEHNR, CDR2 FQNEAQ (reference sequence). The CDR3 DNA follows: TGTGCCAGCAGCCCCTGGACAGGGGCAGATGAGCAGTTCTTC. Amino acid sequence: CASSPWTGADEQFF.

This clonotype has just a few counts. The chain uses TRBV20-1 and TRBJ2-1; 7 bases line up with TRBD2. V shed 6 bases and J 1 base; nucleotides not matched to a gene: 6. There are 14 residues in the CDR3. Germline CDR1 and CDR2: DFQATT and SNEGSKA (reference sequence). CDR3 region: CSAELAASYNEQFF. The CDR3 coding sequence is TGCAGTGCCGAGCTAGCGGCTTCCTACAATGAGCAGTTCTTC.

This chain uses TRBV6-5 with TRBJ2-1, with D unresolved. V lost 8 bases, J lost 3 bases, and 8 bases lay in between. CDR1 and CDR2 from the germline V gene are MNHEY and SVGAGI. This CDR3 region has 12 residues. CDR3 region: CASRWVYNEQFF. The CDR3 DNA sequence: TGTGCCAGCCGATGGGTCTACAATGAGCAGTTCTTC.

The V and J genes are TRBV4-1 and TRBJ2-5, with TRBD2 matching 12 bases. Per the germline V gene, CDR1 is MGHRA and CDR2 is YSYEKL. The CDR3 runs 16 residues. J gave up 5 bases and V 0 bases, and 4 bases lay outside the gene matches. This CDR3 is CASSQDGLAGMETQYF. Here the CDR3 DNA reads TGCGCCAGCAGCCAAGATGGACTAGCGGGGATGGAGACCCAGTACTTC.

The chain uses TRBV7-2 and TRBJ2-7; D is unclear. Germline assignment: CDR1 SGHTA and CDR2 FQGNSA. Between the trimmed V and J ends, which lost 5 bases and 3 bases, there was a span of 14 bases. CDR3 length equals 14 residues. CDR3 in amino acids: CASSPYQPNYEQYF. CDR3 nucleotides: TGTGCCAGCAGCCCATACCAACCAAACTACGAGCAGTACTTC.

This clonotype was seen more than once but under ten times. In DNA form, the CDR3 reads TGTGCCAGCAGCGTAGGGGTAGCGGGGGGATCCTACAATGAGCAGTTCTTC. This encodes CASSVGVAGGSYNEQFF. This chain links TRBV9 with TRBJ2-1; 10 positions agree with TRBD2. V gave up 0 bases and J gave up 1 base; unmatched junction bases: 4. CDR3 length equals 17 residues. CDR1 and CDR2 from the germline V gene are SGDLS and YYNGEE.

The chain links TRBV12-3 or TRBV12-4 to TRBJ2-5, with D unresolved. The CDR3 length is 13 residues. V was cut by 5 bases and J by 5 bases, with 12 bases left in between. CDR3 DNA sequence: TGTGCCAGCAGTCGGGCTGTACGGGAGACCCAGTACTTC. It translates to CASSRAVRETQYF.

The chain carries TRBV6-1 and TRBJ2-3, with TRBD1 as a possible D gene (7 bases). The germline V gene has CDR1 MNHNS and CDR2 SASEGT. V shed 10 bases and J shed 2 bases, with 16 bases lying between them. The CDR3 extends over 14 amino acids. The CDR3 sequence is CATNPRGVTDTQYF. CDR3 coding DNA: TGTGCCACCAACCCCAGGGGGGTCACAGATACGCAGTATTTT.

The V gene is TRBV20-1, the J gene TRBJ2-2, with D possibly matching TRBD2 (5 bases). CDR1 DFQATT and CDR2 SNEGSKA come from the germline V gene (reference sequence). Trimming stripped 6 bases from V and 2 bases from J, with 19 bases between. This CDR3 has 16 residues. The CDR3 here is CSARLASFHNTGELFF. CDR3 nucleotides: TGCAGTGCCAGGCTGGCTAGCTTTCATAACACCGGGGAGCTGTTTTTT.

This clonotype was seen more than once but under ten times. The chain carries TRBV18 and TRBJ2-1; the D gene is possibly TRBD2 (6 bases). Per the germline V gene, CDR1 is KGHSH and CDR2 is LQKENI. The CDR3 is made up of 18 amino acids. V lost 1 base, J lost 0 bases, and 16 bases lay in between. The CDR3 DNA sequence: TGTGCCAGCTCACCACGCAATCTAGCGCACAGCTCCTACAATGAGCAGTTCTTC. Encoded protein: CASSPRNLAHSSYNEQFF.

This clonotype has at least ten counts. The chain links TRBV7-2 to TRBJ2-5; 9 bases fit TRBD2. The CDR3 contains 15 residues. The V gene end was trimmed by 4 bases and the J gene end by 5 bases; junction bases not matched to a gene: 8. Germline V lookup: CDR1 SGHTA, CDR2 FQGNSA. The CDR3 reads CASSYVAGALETQYF. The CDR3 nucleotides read TGTGCCAGCAGCTACGTAGCGGGAGCACTTGAGACCCAGTACTTC.

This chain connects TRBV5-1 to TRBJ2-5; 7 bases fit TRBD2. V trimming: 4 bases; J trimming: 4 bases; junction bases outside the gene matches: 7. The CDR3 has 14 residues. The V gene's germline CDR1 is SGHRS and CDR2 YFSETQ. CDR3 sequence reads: CASSAGLPRETQYF. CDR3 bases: TGCGCCAGCAGCGCGGGACTACCTCGAGAGACCCAGTACTTC.

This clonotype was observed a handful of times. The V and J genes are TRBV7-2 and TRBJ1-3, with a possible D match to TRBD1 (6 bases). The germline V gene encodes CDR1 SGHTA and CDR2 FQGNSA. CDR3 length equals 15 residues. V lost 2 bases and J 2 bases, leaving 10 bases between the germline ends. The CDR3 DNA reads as TGTGCCAGCAGCTTATCATCAGGGGCTGGAAACACCATATATTTT. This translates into CASSLSSGAGNTIYF.

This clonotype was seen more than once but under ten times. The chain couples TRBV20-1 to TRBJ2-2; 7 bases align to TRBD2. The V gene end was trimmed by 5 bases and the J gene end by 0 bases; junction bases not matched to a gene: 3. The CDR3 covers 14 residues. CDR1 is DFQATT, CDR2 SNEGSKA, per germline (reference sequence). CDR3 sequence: CSAAGTTNTGELFF. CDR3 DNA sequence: TGCAGTGCTGCCGGGACTACGAACACCGGGGAGCTGTTTTTT.

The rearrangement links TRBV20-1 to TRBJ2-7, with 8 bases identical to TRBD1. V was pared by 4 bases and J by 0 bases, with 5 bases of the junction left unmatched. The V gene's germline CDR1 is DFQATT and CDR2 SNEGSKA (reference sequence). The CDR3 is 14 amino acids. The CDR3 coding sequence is TGCAGTGCTAAGACCGGGACAGGCTCCTACGAGCAGTACTTC. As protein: CSAKTGTGSYEQYF.

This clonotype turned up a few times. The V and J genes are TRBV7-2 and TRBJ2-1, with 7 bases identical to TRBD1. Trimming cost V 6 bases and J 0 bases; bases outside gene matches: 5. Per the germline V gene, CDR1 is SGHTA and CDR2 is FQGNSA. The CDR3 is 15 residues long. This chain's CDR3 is CASRRAGGSYNEQFF. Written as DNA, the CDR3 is TGTGCCAGCAGGAGGGCAGGGGGCTCCTACAATGAGCAGTTCTTC.

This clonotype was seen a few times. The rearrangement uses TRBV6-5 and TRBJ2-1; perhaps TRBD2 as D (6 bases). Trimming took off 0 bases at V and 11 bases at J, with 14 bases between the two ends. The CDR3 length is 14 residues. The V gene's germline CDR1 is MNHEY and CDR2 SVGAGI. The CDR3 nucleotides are TGTGCCAGCAGTTACTCTGCGTCTAGCGAGAAGCAGTTCTTC. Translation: CASSYSASSEKQFF.

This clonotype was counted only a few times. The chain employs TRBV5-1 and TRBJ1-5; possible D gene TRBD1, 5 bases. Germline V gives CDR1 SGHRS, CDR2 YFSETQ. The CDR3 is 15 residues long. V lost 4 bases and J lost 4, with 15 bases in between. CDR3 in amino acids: CASSEGTPGNQPQHF. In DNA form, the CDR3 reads TGCGCCAGCAGCGAGGGGACCCCAGGGAATCAGCCCCAGCATTTT.

The DNA of the CDR3 is TGTGCCAGCAGTTTTCGGACAGGGGGCGGCTGGGAGACCCAGTACTTC. Translating it yields CASSFRTGGGWETQYF. The chain is built from TRBV6-5 and TRBJ2-5; 11 bases map to TRBD1. CDR1 is MNHEY and CDR2 is SVGAGI in the germline V gene. V trimming: 4 bases; J trimming: 5 bases; junction bases outside the gene matches: 9. The CDR3 has 16 residues.

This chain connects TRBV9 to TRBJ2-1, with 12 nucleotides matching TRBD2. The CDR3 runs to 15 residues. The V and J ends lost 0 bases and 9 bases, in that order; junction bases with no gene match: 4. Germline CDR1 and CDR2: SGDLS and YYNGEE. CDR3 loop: CASSVASGRAGEQFF. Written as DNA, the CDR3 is TGTGCCAGCAGCGTAGCTAGCGGGAGGGCCGGTGAGCAGTTCTTC. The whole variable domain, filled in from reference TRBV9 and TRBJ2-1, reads DSGVTQTPKHLITATGQRVTLRCSPRSGDLSVYWYQQSLDQGLQFLIQYYNGEERAKGNILERFSAQQFPDLHSELNLSSLELGDSALYFCASSVASGRAGEQFFGPGTRLTVL.

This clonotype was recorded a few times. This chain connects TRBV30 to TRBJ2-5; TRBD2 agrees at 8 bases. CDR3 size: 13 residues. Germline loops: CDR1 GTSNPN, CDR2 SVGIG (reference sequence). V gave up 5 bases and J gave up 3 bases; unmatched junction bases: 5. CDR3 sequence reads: CAWSGTREETQYF. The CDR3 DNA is TGTGCCTGGTCAGGGACTAGAGAAGAGACCCAGTACTTC.

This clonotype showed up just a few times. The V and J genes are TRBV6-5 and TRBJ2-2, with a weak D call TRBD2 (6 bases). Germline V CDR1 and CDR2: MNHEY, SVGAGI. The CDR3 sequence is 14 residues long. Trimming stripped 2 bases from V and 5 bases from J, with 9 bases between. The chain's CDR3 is CASSYAGPTGELFF. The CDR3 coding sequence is TGTGCCAGCAGTTACGCGGGACCGACCGGGGAGCTGTTTTTT.

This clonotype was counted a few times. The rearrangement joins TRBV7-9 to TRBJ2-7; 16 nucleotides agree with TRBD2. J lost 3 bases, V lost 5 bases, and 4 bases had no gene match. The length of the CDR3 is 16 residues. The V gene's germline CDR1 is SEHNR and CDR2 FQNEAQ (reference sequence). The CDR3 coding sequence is TGTGCCAGCAGCGGGACTAGCGGGAGGGTATACTACGAGCAGTACTTC. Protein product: CASSGTSGRVYYEQYF.

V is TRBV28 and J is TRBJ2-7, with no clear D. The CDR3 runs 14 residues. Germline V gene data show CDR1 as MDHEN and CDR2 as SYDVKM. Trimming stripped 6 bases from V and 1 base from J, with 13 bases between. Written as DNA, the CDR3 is TGTGCCAGCAGGATTGGCCCTGAATCCTACGAGCAGTACTTC. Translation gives CASRIGPESYEQYF.

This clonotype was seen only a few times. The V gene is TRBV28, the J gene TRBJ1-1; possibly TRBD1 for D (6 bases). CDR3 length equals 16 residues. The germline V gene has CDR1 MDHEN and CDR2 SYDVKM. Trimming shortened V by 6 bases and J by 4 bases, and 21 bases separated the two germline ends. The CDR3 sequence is CASSTKQQGRGTEAFF. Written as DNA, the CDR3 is TGTGCCAGCAGCACCAAGCAACAGGGTCGGGGCACTGAAGCTTTCTTT.

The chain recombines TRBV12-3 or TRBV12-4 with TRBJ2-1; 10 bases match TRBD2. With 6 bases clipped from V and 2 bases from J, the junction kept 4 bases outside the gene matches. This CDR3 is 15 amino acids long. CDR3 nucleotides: TGTGCCAGCAGGAATCTAGCGGGAGCCTACAATGAGCAGTTCTTC. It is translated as CASRNLAGAYNEQFF.